These 32 T cell receptor beta chains came from one sample sequenced in a study of radiation and T cells in renal cell carcinoma. TCRdb's copy holds only in-frame clones and misses some; the assay was immunoSEQ multiplex PCR. The table has about 91,000 clones, 82% seen once. Time point here: baseline pretreatment blood. The treatment here: 15 Gy SBRT to primary tumor, nephrectomy 4 weeks later. The sample was blood, taken from a patient whose treatment included radiotherapy and nephrectomy. The origin of the receptors is a man aged 55 to 69 with renal cell carcinoma.

The V call is TRBV5-1, the J call TRBJ2-4; 7 nucleotides match TRBD1. V dropped 0 bases and J dropped 1; count of bases not matched to a gene: 7. The CDR3 consists of 17 residues. The germline CDR1 and CDR2 sequences are SGHRS and YFSETQ. The DNA of the CDR3 is TGCGCCAGCAGCTTGGGGACAGGAATGGGGGCCAAAAACATTCAGTACTTC. Its translation is CASSLGTGMGAKNIQYF.

The genes are TRBV11-3 and TRBJ1-3; no clear D gene. From germline, CDR1 is SGHNT and CDR2 YENEEA. This CDR3 is built from 11 residues. Between the trimmed V and J ends, which lost 8 bases and 9 bases, there was a span of 11 bases. CDR3 in DNA: TGTGCCAGCGACTCCCGAGGCACCATATATTTT. As protein: CASDSRGTIYF.

In this sample, this clone turned up a few times. The chain has TRBV14 and TRBJ2-6; D is possibly TRBD1 or TRBD2 (5 bases each). The length of the CDR3 is 15 residues. Per the germline V gene, CDR1 is SGHDN and CDR2 is FVKESK. Trimming removed 3 bases from V and 4 bases from J, with 10 bases in between. The DNA for the CDR3 is TGTGCCAGCAGCCAGGGGACGGCAGGGGCCAACGTCCTGACTTTC. Residues: CASSQGTAGANVLTF.

This chain connects TRBV7-8 to TRBJ1-3; 9 bases line up with TRBD1. The V and J ends lost 5 bases and 4 bases, in that order; junction bases with no gene match: 9. This CDR3 region has 16 residues. CDR1 and CDR2 from the germline V gene are SGHVS and FQNEAQ. The CDR3, as DNA: TGTGCCAGCAGCGGGTGGGACAGGGTACTCGGAAACACCATATATTTT. It codes for CASSGWDRVLGNTIYF. Full variable domain (outside the CDR3, taken from reference TRBV7-8 and TRBJ1-3): GAGVSQSPRYKVAKRGQDVALRCDPISGHVSLFWYQQALGQGPEFLTYFQNEAQLDKSGLPSDRFFAERPEGSVSTLKIQRTQQEDSAVYLCASSGWDRVLGNTIYFGEGSWLTVV.

This clone was counted once. The CDR3 is CATSTGQVWSGRSGDEQFF. The CDR3 bases are TGTGCCACCAGCACGGGACAGGTCTGGAGCGGGAGATCGGGCGATGAGCAGTTCTTC. This sequence joins TRBV15 and TRBJ2-1; D is perhaps TRBD1 or TRBD2 (8 bases each). The CDR3 length is 19 residues. V lost 4 bases and J lost 8, with 30 bases in between. Germline CDR1 and CDR2: LNHNV and YYDKDF (reference sequence).

This chain links TRBV2 with TRBJ2-7; 7 bases line up with TRBD1. J gave up 0 bases and V 7 bases, and 6 bases lay outside the gene matches. This CDR3 is built from 14 residues. CDR1 and CDR2 (germline): SNHLY, FYNNEI. The CDR3 DNA is TGTGCCAGCAAGGGTGACAGGGCCTCCTACGAGCAGTACTTC. Its translation: CASKGDRASYEQYF.

This chain links TRBV13 with TRBJ2-7; 9 bases agree with TRBD1. The CDR3 consists of 15 residues. Losses at the gene ends were 4 bases for V and 5 bases for J; bases not matched to a gene: 9. CDR1 and CDR2 (germline): PRHDT, FYEKMQ (reference sequence). The CDR3 bases are TGTGCCAGCAGCTCTTCGGGACAGGGATTCGACGAGCAGTACTTC. Protein sequence: CASSSSGQGFDEQYF. Full variable domain (missing parts from reference TRBV13 and TRBJ2-7): AAGVIQSPRHLIKEKRETATLKCYPIPRHDTVYWYQQGPGQDPQFLISFYEKMQSDKGSIPDRFSAQQFSDYHSELNMSSLELGDSALYFCASSSSGQGFDEQYFGPGTRLTVT.

The chain joins TRBV5-1 to TRBJ2-3; D gene unclear. Between the trimmed V and J ends, which lost 0 bases and 4 bases, there was a span of 3 bases. The CDR3 extends over 12 amino acids. The V gene's germline CDR1 is SGHRS and CDR2 YFSETQ. The CDR3 sequence is CASSLASDTQYF. CDR3 in DNA: TGCGCCAGCAGCTTGGCTTCAGATACGCAGTATTTT. The full variable domain, its missing parts supplied by reference TRBV5-1 and TRBJ2-3, is KAGVTQTPRYLIKTRGQQVTLSCSPISGHRSVSWYQQTPGQGLQFLFEYFSETQRNKGNFPGRFSGRQFSNSRSEMNVSTLELGDSALYLCASSLASDTQYFGPGTRLTVL.

CDR3 loop: CASSFLSGTHGLETQYF. The CDR3 bases are TGTGCCAGCAGTTTTTTATCCGGGACACATGGTTTGGAGACCCAGTACTTC. The chain joins TRBV27 to TRBJ2-5; D might be TRBD1 (6 bases). The CDR3 extends over 17 amino acids. Germline V gene lookup returns CDR1 MNHEY and CDR2 SMNVEV (reference sequence). V gave up 3 bases and J gave up 5 bases, with 22 bases separating them.

This sequence joins TRBV30 and TRBJ2-7; D uncertain. Germline loops: CDR1 GTSNPN, CDR2 SVGIG (reference sequence). The CDR3 loop spans 11 amino acids. V was clipped by 0 bases and J by 6 bases, with 6 bases between them. The CDR3 is CAWSVGGEQYF. The CDR3 region has the DNA TGTGCCTGGAGTGTAGGTGGCGAGCAGTACTTC.

In this sample, this clone turned up a few times. This chain links TRBV28 with TRBJ2-1; 8 nucleotides line up with TRBD2. The length of the CDR3 is 15 residues. The germline gives CDR1 MDHEN, CDR2 SYDVKM. Trimming cost V 2 bases and J 1 base; bases outside gene matches: 1. The CDR3 bases are TGTGCCAGCAGTTTAGTAGCGGGGTCCTACAATGAGCAGTTCTTC. This codes for CASSLVAGSYNEQFF.

The CDR3 spells CASSRGAAAPKLFF. As DNA, the CDR3 is TGTGCCAGTAGTAGGGGCGCAGCTGCACCAAAACTGTTTTTT. This chain connects TRBV19 to TRBJ1-4; D possibly corresponds to TRBD1 (5 bases). Germline assignment: CDR1 LNHDA and CDR2 SQIVND (reference sequence). The V end was cut by 4 bases, the J end by 10 bases, with 16 bases between. This CDR3 is 14 amino acids long.

The rearrangement joins TRBV9 to TRBJ2-7, with 11 bases aligning to TRBD2. J lost 3 bases, V lost 3 bases, and 8 bases had no gene match. The length of the CDR3 is 16 residues. CDR1 is SGDLS and CDR2 is YYNGEE in the germline V gene. This CDR3 reads CASSERLAGTHYEQYF. The CDR3 bases are TGTGCCAGCAGCGAGAGACTAGCGGGGACCCACTACGAGCAGTACTTC.

This clone has a handful of counts. This chain joins TRBV13 and TRBJ1-5; 8 bases are a match to TRBD1. The CDR3 length is 14 residues. The trim removed 0 bases at V and 6 bases at J, leaving 1 base unmatched. Per the germline V gene, CDR1 is PRHDT and CDR2 is FYEKMQ (reference sequence). The CDR3 DNA follows: TGTGCCAGCAGCTTAGGCCAGGGGGCTCAGCCCCAGCATTTT. This gives the protein CASSLGQGAQPQHF.

The CDR3, as DNA: TGCGCCAGCAGCGAGGACAGAATGGGGAACATTCAGTACTTC. This gives the protein CASSEDRMGNIQYF. The V call is TRBV4-1, the J call TRBJ2-4; D perhaps matches TRBD1 (6 bases). Germline CDR1 MGHRA, CDR2 YSYEKL. V was shortened by 5 bases and J by 7 bases, with 15 bases between the two germline ends. CDR3 length equals 14 residues.

This clone was recorded once. This chain joins TRBV7-9 and TRBJ1-5; D possibly corresponds to TRBD1 (5 bases). V lost 5 bases and J lost 2, with 16 bases in between. Germline lookup yields CDR1 SEHNR and CDR2 FQNEAQ (reference sequence). The CDR3 runs to 16 residues. CDR3 nucleotide sequence: TGTGCCAGCAGCCCTCAGGGTGCGGAACGCAATCAGCCCCAGCATTTT. Translating it yields CASSPQGAERNQPQHF.

This chain links TRBV6-5 with TRBJ2-4, with D tentatively TRBD1 or TRBD2 (5 bases each). The germline V gene has CDR1 MNHEY and CDR2 SVGAGI. Trimming stripped 8 bases from V and 7 bases from J, with 15 bases between. The CDR3 is 13 amino acids. The CDR3 DNA is TGTGCCAGCTCGCCGGGGACGTTTAACATTCAGTACTTC. Translating it yields CASSPGTFNIQYF.

V and J are TRBV2 and TRBJ2-2, with D unresolved. This CDR3 comprises 13 residues. CDR1 and CDR2 from the germline V gene are SNHLY and FYNNEI. V was pared by 4 bases and J by 8 bases, with 11 bases between. The CDR3 protein is CASSGSSLGELFF. The CDR3 nucleotides are TGTGCCAGCAGTGGTAGCAGTTTAGGGGAGCTGTTTTTT.

The CDR3 here is CASSVLAGEAYEQYF. The CDR3 region has the DNA TGTGCCAGCAGCGTACTAGCGGGGGAGGCCTACGAGCAGTACTTC. This chain uses TRBV9 with TRBJ2-7; 10 nucleotides match TRBD2. CDR3 length: 15 residues. The ends lost 1 base at V and 2 bases at J; junction bases unmatched: 3. Germline CDR1 reads SGDLS; CDR2 reads YYNGEE.

The chain uses TRBV4-1 and TRBJ2-7, with D perhaps being TRBD1 or TRBD2 (5 bases each). Germline CDR1 is MGHRA and CDR2 is YSYEKL. The CDR3 is made up of 15 amino acids. V gave up 1 base and J gave up 7 bases, with 17 bases separating them. CDR3 residues: CASSQVLSIWGEQYF. Here the CDR3 DNA reads TGCGCCAGCAGCCAAGTGCTTTCCATCTGGGGGGAGCAGTACTTC.

CDR3 in DNA: TGTGCCAGCAGCTTCCGGAGCGGGAGCTCCTACGAGCAGTACTTC. Amino acid sequence: CASSFRSGSSYEQYF. The rearrangement uses TRBV5-6 and TRBJ2-7; 8 positions agree with TRBD2. Germline values: CDR1 SGHDT, CDR2 YYEEEE. The CDR3 has 15 residues. With 2 bases clipped from V and 0 bases from J, the junction kept 4 bases outside the gene matches.

This clone occurred once. The V call is TRBV27, the J call TRBJ2-3; D is unresolved. This CDR3 is built from 13 residues. The V gene lost 6 bases and the J gene lost 8 bases, with 15 bases spanning the gap. CDR1 and CDR2 (germline): MNHEY, SMNVEV (reference sequence). Here the CDR3 reads CASRSTSPGTQYF. The CDR3 DNA follows: TGTGCCAGCAGATCGACCTCGCCGGGTACGCAGTATTTT.

The chain carries TRBV11-2 and TRBJ1-3, with D hard to call. V was trimmed by 5 bases and J by 4 bases, leaving 12 bases between them. The length of the CDR3 is 14 residues. CDR1 and CDR2 from the germline V gene are SGHAT and FQNNGV. CDR3 DNA: TGTGCCAGCAGCCCACCAACCACAGGAAACACCATATATTTT. Translation: CASSPPTTGNTIYF.

This chain links TRBV11-2 with TRBJ2-7; no firm D call. Trimming took off 2 bases at V and 0 bases at J, with 2 bases between the two ends. The CDR3 covers 12 residues. Germline V gene lookup returns CDR1 SGHAT and CDR2 FQNNGV. The CDR3 sequence is CASSLSSYEQYF. CDR3 coding DNA: TGTGCCAGCAGCTTATCCTCCTACGAGCAGTACTTC.

This clone was seen only a few times. The chain links TRBV10-3 to TRBJ2-5; no clear D. Germline V gene lookup returns CDR1 ENHRY and CDR2 SYGVKD. V was shortened by 2 bases and J by 5 bases, with 9 bases between the two germline ends. This CDR3 spans 13 amino acids. The CDR3 coding sequence is TGTGCCATCAGTGAGCCGGCCCGGGAGACCCAGTACTTC. Amino acids: CAISEPARETQYF.

The chain joins TRBV6-5 to TRBJ1-3; D might be TRBD1 (5 bases). CDR1 and CDR2 from the germline V gene are MNHEY and SVGAGI. The length of the CDR3 is 13 residues. V was clipped by 6 bases and J by 2 bases, with 8 bases between them. Here the CDR3 reads CASRPGPGNTIYF. DNA for the CDR3: TGTGCCAGCAGACCAGGGCCTGGAAACACCATATATTTT.

The rearrangement uses TRBV4-1 and TRBJ2-3; TRBD1 aligns across 7 bases. The V gene end was trimmed by 5 bases and the J gene end by 3 bases; junction bases not matched to a gene: 11. From germline, CDR1 is MGHRA and CDR2 YSYEKL. This CDR3 contains 16 residues. The CDR3 here is CASSSYDRAVTDTQYF. The DNA of the CDR3 is TGCGCCAGCAGCTCTTACGACAGGGCGGTGACAGATACGCAGTATTTT.

The chain links TRBV6-1 to TRBJ1-2, with 8 bases that match TRBD1. The J segment lost 0 bases and the V segment lost 7 bases, leaving 7 bases of the junction unmatched. The CDR3 has 15 amino acids. Germline-derived CDR1 and CDR2 are MNHNS and SASEGT. CDR3 region: CASIGQGRPNYGYTF. CDR3 sequence (DNA): TGTGCCAGCATCGGACAGGGACGGCCTAACTATGGCTACACCTTC.

V is TRBV19 and J is TRBJ2-5; D is possibly TRBD2 (6 bases). From germline, CDR1 is LNHDA and CDR2 SQIVND (reference sequence). This CDR3 contains 15 residues. V was shortened by 8 bases and J by 5 bases, with 21 bases between the two germline ends. The CDR3 nucleotides read TGTGCCAGTGCGAAGGGGCGGGGTGTAGGGGAGACCCAGTACTTC. This sequence encodes CASAKGRGVGETQYF. The full variable domain, with the rest looked up from reference TRBV19 and TRBJ2-5, is DGGITQSPKYLFRKEGQNVTLSCEQNLNHDAMYWYRQDPGQGLRLIYYSQIVNDFQKGDIAEGYSVSREKKESFPLTVTSAQKNPTAFYLCASAKGRGVGETQYFGPGTRLLVL.

The chain has TRBV15 and TRBJ2-5, with 12 bases that match TRBD2. In germline, CDR1 is LNHNV, CDR2 YYDKDF (reference sequence). The CDR3 is made up of 16 amino acids. The J segment lost 9 bases and the V segment lost 0 bases, leaving 8 bases of the junction unmatched. In nucleotides, the CDR3 is TGTGCCACCAGCAGAGATACTAGCGGGAGGTCCGGGGCCCAGTACTTC. This translates into CATSRDTSGRSGAQYF.

This clone occurred once. The chain uses TRBV6-5 and TRBJ1-4; D is undetermined. Trimming removed 0 bases from V and 8 bases from J, with 16 bases in between. Per the germline V gene, CDR1 is MNHEY and CDR2 is SVGAGI. The CDR3 is 16 amino acids. In DNA, the CDR3 is TGTGCCAGCAGTTACTCGTCCGGGCAATTGGGAGAAAAACTGTTTTTT. This gives the protein CASSYSSGQLGEKLFF.

The CDR3 loop is CASSLYRGPNEQFF. For the CDR3, the DNA is TGTGCCAGCAGTTTATACAGGGGGCCGAATGAGCAGTTCTTC. This chain uses TRBV27 with TRBJ2-1; 9 nucleotides agree with TRBD1. CDR1 and CDR2 from the germline V gene are MNHEY and SMNVEV (reference sequence). CDR3 length equals 14 residues. Unmatched junction bases numbered 2, after V lost 1 base and J lost 7 bases.